This T cell receptor beta chain was identified in a study of post-analysis software for immune sequencing data. Broader study findings: Samples from a shared batch, those prepared together, strongly co-clustered by F measure.

Concerning this clonotype itself: Its antigen remains unknown.

Unique molecular identifiers had been added to the TCR beta cDNA libraries. TCRdb analysed the PCR reads with MiXCR anew, one entry per CDR3 protein. The sample holds some 690,000 distinct CDR3 sequences, around 64% seen once. The specimen was blood. The receptor was isolated from a girl aged 2 to 10 with multiple sclerosis.

In DNA form, the CDR3 reads TGTGCCACCAGTGAGGACAGGGACACCGGGGAGCTGTTTTTT. The encoded protein is CATSEDRDTGELFF. This rearrangement joins TRBV24-1 to TRBJ2-2; 8 bases line up with TRBD1. The J segment lost 3 bases and the V segment lost 4 bases, leaving 0 bases of the junction unmatched. From germline, CDR1 is KGHDR and CDR2 SFDVKD. The CDR3 has 14 amino acids.